The T cell receptor beta chain described here comes from a study of CD8 T cells in ankylosing spondylitis. Study observations and caveats: A TCR beta motif of about 8 highly homologous variants appeared characteristic of ankylosing spondylitis blood. Clones linked with disease were CD8+ and fairly uncommon in the peripheral blood. A number of the motif variants had already been described in reactive arthritis synovial fluid and blood. Matched ankylosing spondylitis synovial fluid reportedly showed significant enrichment of disease-linked clones.

Germline trimming cut 3 bases from V and 2 bases from J; bases unmatched to any gene: 7. The CDR3 spans 16 residues. Germline V lookup: CDR1 ENHRY, CDR2 SYGVKD. Quantitative 5'-RACE with molecular barcodes generated TCR beta libraries. TCRdb ran MiXCR on the 5' RACE reads and lists one entry per CDR3 protein. The sample shows roughly 700,000 distinct CDR3 sequences, over 15% of them seen only once. For this clonotype: Antigen: not known.

What was sequenced was blood, either unsorted or a sorted T cell fraction (not recorded which). This TCR was recovered from a male donor with ankylosing spondylitis. V usage is TRBV10-3 and J usage is TRBJ2-7; 10 bases agree with TRBD2. CDR3: CAISDSRTSGAYEQYF. CDR3 DNA: TGTGCCATCAGTGACTCAAGGACTAGCGGAGCCTACGAGCAGTACTTC.